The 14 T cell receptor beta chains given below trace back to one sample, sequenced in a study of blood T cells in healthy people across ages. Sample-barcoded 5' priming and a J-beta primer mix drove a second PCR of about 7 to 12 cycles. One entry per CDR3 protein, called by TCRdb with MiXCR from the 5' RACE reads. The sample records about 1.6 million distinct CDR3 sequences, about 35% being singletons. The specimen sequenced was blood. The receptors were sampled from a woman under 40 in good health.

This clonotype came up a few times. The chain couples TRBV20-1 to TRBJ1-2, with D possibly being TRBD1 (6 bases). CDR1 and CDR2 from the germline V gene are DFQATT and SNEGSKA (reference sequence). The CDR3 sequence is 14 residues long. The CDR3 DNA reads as TGCGGTCGTTGGGACACCGCTGACACCTATGGCTACACCTTC. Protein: CGRWDTADTYGYTF.

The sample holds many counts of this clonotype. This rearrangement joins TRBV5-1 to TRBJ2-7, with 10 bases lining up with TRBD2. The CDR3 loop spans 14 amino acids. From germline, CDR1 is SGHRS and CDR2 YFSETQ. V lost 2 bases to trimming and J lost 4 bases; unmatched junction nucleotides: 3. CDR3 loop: CASSFASGSYEQYF. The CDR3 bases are TGCGCCAGCAGCTTTGCTAGCGGGAGTTACGAGCAGTACTTC.

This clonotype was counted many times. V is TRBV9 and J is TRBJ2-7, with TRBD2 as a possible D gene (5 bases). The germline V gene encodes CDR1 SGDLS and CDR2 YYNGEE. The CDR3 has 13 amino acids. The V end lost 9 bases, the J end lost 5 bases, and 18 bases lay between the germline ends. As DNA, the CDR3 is TGTGCCATATACGGACTCCCACCGGACGAGCAGTACTTC. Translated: CAIYGLPPDEQYF.

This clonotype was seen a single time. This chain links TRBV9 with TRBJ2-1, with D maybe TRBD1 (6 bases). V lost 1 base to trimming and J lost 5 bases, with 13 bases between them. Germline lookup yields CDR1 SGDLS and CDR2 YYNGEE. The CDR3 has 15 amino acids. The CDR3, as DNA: TGTGCCAGCAGCGTACAGGGGATTCGGAACAATGAGCAGTTCTTC. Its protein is CASSVQGIRNNEQFF.

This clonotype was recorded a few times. CDR3 in DNA: TGCAGTGCCGTAAATCGAAGGGAGGGGGCAGATACGCAGTATTTT. This sequence encodes CSAVNRREGADTQYF. V gene TRBV20-1 combines with J gene TRBJ2-3; a weak D match, TRBD2 (7 bases). The CDR3 has 15 residues. The V gene's germline CDR1 is DFQATT and CDR2 SNEGSKA (reference sequence). The V end was cut by 6 bases, the J end by 4 bases, with 20 bases between.

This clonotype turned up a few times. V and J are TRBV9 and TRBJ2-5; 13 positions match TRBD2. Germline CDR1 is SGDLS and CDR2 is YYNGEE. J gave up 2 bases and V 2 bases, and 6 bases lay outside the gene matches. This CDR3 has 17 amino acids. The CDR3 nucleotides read TGTGCCAGCAGCGTTGGACTAGCGGGAGCGGGGCAAGAGACCCAGTACTTC. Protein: CASSVGLAGAGQETQYF.

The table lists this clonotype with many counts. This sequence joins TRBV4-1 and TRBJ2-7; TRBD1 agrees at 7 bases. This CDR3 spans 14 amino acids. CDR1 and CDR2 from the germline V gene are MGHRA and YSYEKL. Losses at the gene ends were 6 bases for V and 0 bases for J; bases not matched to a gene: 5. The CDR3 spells CASSPGQSSYEQYF. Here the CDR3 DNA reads TGCGCCAGCAGTCCGGGACAGAGCTCCTACGAGCAGTACTTC.

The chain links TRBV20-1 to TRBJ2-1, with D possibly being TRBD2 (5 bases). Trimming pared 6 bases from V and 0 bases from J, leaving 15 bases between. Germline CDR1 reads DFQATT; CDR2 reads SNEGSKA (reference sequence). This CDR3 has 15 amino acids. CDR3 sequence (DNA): TGCAGTGCCAGACCTCTAGCTAGCTCCTACAATGAGCAGTTCTTC. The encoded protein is CSARPLASSYNEQFF.

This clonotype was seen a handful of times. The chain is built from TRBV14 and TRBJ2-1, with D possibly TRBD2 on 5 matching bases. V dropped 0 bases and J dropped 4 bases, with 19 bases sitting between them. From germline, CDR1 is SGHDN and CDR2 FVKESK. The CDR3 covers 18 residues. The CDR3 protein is CASSQEVGLAPSYNEQFF. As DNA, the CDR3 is TGTGCCAGCAGCCAAGAGGTAGGCCTAGCTCCATCGTACAATGAGCAGTTCTTC. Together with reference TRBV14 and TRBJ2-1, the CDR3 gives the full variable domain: EAGVTQFPSHSVIEKGQTVTLRCDPISGHDNLYWYRRVMGKEIKFLLHFVKESKQDESGMPNNRFLAERTGGTYSTLKVQPAELEDSGVYFCASSQEVGLAPSYNEQFFGPGTRLTVL.

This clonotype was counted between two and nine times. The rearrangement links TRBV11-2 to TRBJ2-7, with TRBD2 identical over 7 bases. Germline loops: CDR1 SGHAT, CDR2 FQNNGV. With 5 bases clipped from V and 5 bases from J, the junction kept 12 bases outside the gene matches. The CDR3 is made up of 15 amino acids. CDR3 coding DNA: TGTGCCAGCAGCCCCCGGGGCGGGGGTACGAACGAGCAGTACTTC. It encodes CASSPRGGGTNEQYF.

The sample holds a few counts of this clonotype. This CDR3 is CASSANRGRTEAFF. CDR3 in DNA: TGTGCCAGCAGCGCAAACAGGGGGAGGACTGAAGCTTTCTTT. J is TRBJ1-1 and V is TRBV9, with 8 bases identical to TRBD1. This CDR3 spans 14 amino acids. V dropped 3 bases and J dropped 5; count of bases not matched to a gene: 6. Per the germline V gene, CDR1 is SGDLS and CDR2 is YYNGEE.

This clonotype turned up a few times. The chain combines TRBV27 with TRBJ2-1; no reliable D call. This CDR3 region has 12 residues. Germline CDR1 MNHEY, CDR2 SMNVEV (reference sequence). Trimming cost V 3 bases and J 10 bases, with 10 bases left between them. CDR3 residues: CASSFANPEQFF. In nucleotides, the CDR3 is TGTGCCAGCAGTTTTGCAAATCCGGAGCAGTTCTTC.

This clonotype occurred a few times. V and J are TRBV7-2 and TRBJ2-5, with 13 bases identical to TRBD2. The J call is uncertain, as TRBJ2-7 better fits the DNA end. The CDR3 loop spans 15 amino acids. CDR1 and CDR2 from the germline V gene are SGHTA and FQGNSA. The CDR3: CASSYRLAGGYEQYF. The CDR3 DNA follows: TGTGCCAGCAGCTATAGACTAGCGGGGGGTTACGAGCAGTACTTC.

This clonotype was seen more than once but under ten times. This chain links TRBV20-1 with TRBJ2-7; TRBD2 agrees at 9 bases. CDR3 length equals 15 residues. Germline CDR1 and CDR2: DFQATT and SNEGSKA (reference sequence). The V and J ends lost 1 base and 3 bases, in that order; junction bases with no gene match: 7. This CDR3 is CSARVSASGNYEQYF. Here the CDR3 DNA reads TGCAGTGCTAGAGTGTCGGCTAGCGGGAACTACGAGCAGTACTTC.